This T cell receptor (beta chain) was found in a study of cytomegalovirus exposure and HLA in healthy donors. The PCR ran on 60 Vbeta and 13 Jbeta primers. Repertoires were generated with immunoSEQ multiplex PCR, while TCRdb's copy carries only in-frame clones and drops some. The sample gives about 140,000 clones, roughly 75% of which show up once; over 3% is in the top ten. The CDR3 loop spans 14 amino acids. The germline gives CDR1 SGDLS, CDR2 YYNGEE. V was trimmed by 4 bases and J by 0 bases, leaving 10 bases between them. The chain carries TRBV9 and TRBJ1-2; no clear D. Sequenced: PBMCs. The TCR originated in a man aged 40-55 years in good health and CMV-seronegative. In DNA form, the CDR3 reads TGTGCCAGCAGCCTAGGTATTTCTAACTATGGCTACACCTTC. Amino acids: CASSLGISNYGYTF.